The rows below give T cell receptor beta chains drawn from one sample of a study of T cells expressing NK-cell markers. TCRdb reanalyzed the 5' RACE reads and collapses them to one entry per CDR3 protein, without DNA. The repertoire table contains some 500,000 distinct CDR3 sequences. Material: blood T cells: a sorted CD56 or NKG2C T cell subset, CD4+ or CD8+ T cells, or bulk PBMC T cells (not recorded which). The receptors stem from a woman aged 50 to 60 in good health. The CDR3 runs from the conserved cysteine through the conserved F or W.

J gene: TRBJ2-1
V gene: TRBV28
CDR3 protein: CASSPPAGSGSYNEQFF

J gene: TRBJ2-2
V gene: TRBV6-6
CDR3 protein: CASSKLQLGELFFF

J gene: TRBJ1-2
V gene: TRBV5-1
CDR3 protein: CASSLAEGLNYGYTF

J gene: TRBJ1-1
V gene: TRBV12-3/TRBV12-4
CDR3 protein: CASNHRDRDAFF

J gene: TRBJ2-7
V gene: TRBV20-1
CDR3 protein: CSARGSGSYEQYF

J gene: TRBJ1-1
V gene: TRBV29-1
CDR3 protein: CSGAGTQGNTEAFF

J gene: TRBJ2-3
V gene: TRBV28
CDR3 protein: CASSSTAGALGTDTQYF

J gene: TRBJ2-1
V gene: TRBV6-2/TRBV6-3
CDR3 protein: CASSYSLAVSSYNEQFF

J gene: TRBJ1-2
V gene: TRBV6-1
CDR3 protein: CASSETGLYGYTF

J gene: TRBJ2-1
V gene: TRBV6-5
CDR3 protein: CATLATGGPSVNEQFF

J gene: TRBJ2-3
V gene: TRBV20-1
CDR3 protein: CSAPPAGVTDTQYF

J gene: TRBJ1-1
V gene: TRBV12-3/TRBV12-4
CDR3 protein: CASRQSPENTEAFF

J gene: TRBJ2-5
V gene: TRBV20-1
CDR3 protein: CSAREGIGTQYF

J gene: TRBJ1-5
V gene: TRBV25-1
CDR3 protein: CASSTPGGQPQHF

J gene: TRBJ2-2
V gene: TRBV18
CDR3 protein: CASSPPLPPGTGELFF

J gene: TRBJ2-3
V gene: TRBV4-1
CDR3 protein: CASSPPRTSGHTQYF

J gene: TRBJ1-3
V gene: TRBV10-2
CDR3 protein: CASGGGASSGNTIYF

J gene: TRBJ2-5
V gene: TRBV5-4
CDR3 protein: CASSSRPGREETQYF

J gene: TRBJ2-3
V gene: TRBV5-5
CDR3 protein: CASSLDRVLEADTQYF

J gene: TRBJ2-1
V gene: TRBV20-1
CDR3 protein: CSAQLGNEQFF

J gene: TRBJ2-7
V gene: TRBV11-3
CDR3 protein: CASSPRDYPYEQYF

J gene: TRBJ1-1
V gene: TRBV20-1
CDR3 protein: CSAGSPGQMNTEAFF

J gene: TRBJ2-2
V gene: TRBV5-1
CDR3 protein: CASSRTGAGELFF

J gene: TRBJ1-5
V gene: TRBV7-2
CDR3 protein: CASSRQQGMNQPQHF

J gene: TRBJ1-2
V gene: TRBV3-1
CDR3 protein: CASSLQSGVFGYTF

J gene: TRBJ2-4
V gene: TRBV7-8
CDR3 protein: CASSLGTARQNIQYF

J gene: TRBJ2-1
V gene: TRBV19
CDR3 protein: CASSKARGVGEQFF

J gene: TRBJ2-1
V gene: TRBV18
CDR3 protein: CASSPLWRVERSEQFF

J gene: TRBJ2-4
V gene: TRBV5-1
CDR3 protein: CASSLVPGSNIQYF

J gene: TRBJ2-1
V gene: TRBV12-3/TRBV12-4
CDR3 protein: CASSQTVGTTQFF

J gene: TRBJ1-3
V gene: TRBV28
CDR3 protein: CASSLRAGVVGNTIYF

J gene: TRBJ1-1
V gene: TRBV5-6
CDR3 protein: CASSLRQLNTEAFF

J gene: TRBJ2-1
V gene: TRBV4-1
CDR3 protein: CASSQPLAGATYNEQFF

J gene: TRBJ2-3
V gene: TRBV11-3
CDR3 protein: CASRPGLARGHTDTQYF

J gene: TRBJ2-6
V gene: TRBV3-1
CDR3 protein: CASSQDIGSAPSGANVLTF

J gene: TRBJ2-1
V gene: TRBV15
CDR3 protein: CATSREAGLGSYNEQFF

J gene: TRBJ2-3
V gene: TRBV5-1
CDR3 protein: CASSFFRTSGTSTDTQYF

J gene: TRBJ1-3
V gene: TRBV12-3/TRBV12-4
CDR3 protein: CASSRQAGGNTIYF

J gene: TRBJ2-5
V gene: TRBV25-1
CDR3 protein: CASSESGKAETQYF

J gene: TRBJ1-5
V gene: TRBV12-3/TRBV12-4
CDR3 protein: CASSSNRATDQPQHF

J gene: TRBJ1-5
V gene: TRBV12-3/TRBV12-4
CDR3 protein: CASSGGQGSQPQHF

J gene: TRBJ2-1
V gene: TRBV7-8
CDR3 protein: CASSPWGSFYEQFF

J gene: TRBJ2-2
V gene: TRBV5-1
CDR3 protein: CASSSIGTGLTGELFF

J gene: TRBJ1-5
V gene: TRBV6-8
CDR3 protein: CASSLGHEGPYSNQPQHF

J gene: TRBJ2-1
V gene: TRBV4-1
CDR3 protein: CASSQDGRGEEQFF

J gene: TRBJ2-2
V gene: TRBV12-3/TRBV12-4
CDR3 protein: CASSFGSGQGTGELFF

J gene: TRBJ2-7
V gene: TRBV2
CDR3 protein: CASSAGSRLYEQYF

J gene: TRBJ2-7
V gene: TRBV13
CDR3 protein: CASSPPGQAYEQYF

J gene: TRBJ2-1
V gene: TRBV27
CDR3 protein: CASSDDRSSYNEQFF

J gene: TRBJ1-6
V gene: TRBV14
CDR3 protein: CASSQDVPGFTDSPLHF

J gene: TRBJ1-2
V gene: TRBV9
CDR3 protein: CASSLGQGSRNYGYTF

J gene: TRBJ2-1
V gene: TRBV29-1
CDR3 protein: CSVVWLTSMENEQFF

J gene: TRBJ2-7
V gene: TRBV19
CDR3 protein: CASSPGTGISYEQYF

J gene: TRBJ2-7
V gene: TRBV5-8
CDR3 protein: CASSSQGVLTYEQYF